The clone carrying this T cell receptor (beta chain) was counted once. These data are taken from a study of blood T cell repertoires in COVID-19. Study details: Samples came from the United States, Italy and Spain, spanning acute and convalescent COVID-19.

Germline V gives CDR1 WNHNN, CDR2 SYGVQD (reference sequence). V lost 0 bases, J lost 3 bases, and 24 bases lay in between. The CDR3 runs 19 residues. How the authors handled the data: The authors estimated nucleated cell counts from reference gene primer amplification. Generated by immunoSEQ multiplex PCR, the TCRdb table keeps only in-frame clones and is missing some. V and J calls and clone size are as listed in that table; D and trimming were resolved from the DNA. The data show approximately 210,000 clones, with roughly 86% seen just once and less than 15% held by the top ten. The clonotype comes from a woman aged 40 to 49 with acute or convalescent COVID-19. V gene TRBV10-1 combines with J gene TRBJ2-7; tentatively, D is TRBD2 (7 bases). The sequencing input was peripheral blood. The CDR3 coding sequence is TGCGCCAGCAGTGAGTCGGTATTTTCCGGGGGGCTGGGGGTCTACGAGCAGTACTTC. As protein: CASSESVFSGGLGVYEQYF.